Each of the 27 T cell receptor beta chains below was sequenced from the same sample in a study of response to subunit inactivated influenza vaccine. In TCRdb, the RT-PCR reads were re-called with MiXCR into one record per CDR3 protein. This table holds 710,000 or so distinct CDR3 sequences, approximately 14% found once. The sequenced sample was PBMCs from blood, obtained about 12 days after vaccination. These receptors were obtained from a man between 45 and 60 years old who received an inactivated influenza vaccine.

This clonotype was detected a few times. The rearrangement joins TRBV6-1 to TRBJ2-3, with 8 nucleotides matching TRBD2. Unmatched junction bases numbered 8, after V lost 6 bases and J lost 0 bases. Germline CDR1 and CDR2: MNHNS and SASEGT. The CDR3 has 16 residues. The chain's CDR3 is CASSRPGGVSTDTQYF. The CDR3 nucleotides are TGTGCCAGCAGCCGTCCGGGGGGGGTTAGCACAGATACGCAGTATTTT.

This clonotype came up many times. The gene calls are TRBV29-1 and TRBJ2-7; tentatively, D is TRBD1 or TRBD2 (6 bases each). Trimming stripped 7 bases from V and 7 bases from J, with 14 bases between. There are 11 residues in the CDR3. Germline V CDR1 and CDR2: SQVTM, ANQGSEA. CDR3 loop: CSAAEGGEQYF. In nucleotides, the CDR3 is TGCAGCGCCGCAGAGGGGGGAGAGCAGTACTTC.

The sample holds many counts of this clonotype. J is TRBJ1-6 and V is TRBV11-2; D unresolved. Trimming stripped 1 base from V and 18 bases from J, with 16 bases between. Looked up from germline, CDR1 is SGHAT and CDR2 is FQNNGV. CDR3 length: 13 residues. The CDR3 is CASSLGPRVPDHF. The CDR3 nucleotides read TGTGCCAGCAGCTTAGGCCCTCGGGTCCCAGACCACTTT.

This clonotype was counted at least ten times. This chain joins TRBV18 and TRBJ2-5; D remains ambiguous. This CDR3 is 14 amino acids long. Germline assignment: CDR1 KGHSH and CDR2 LQKENI. V was clipped by 3 bases and J by 5 bases, with 13 bases between them. In nucleotides, the CDR3 is TGTGCCAGCTCACCCCATATAACCGGGGAGACCCAGTACTTC. As protein: CASSPHITGETQYF.

The V and J genes are TRBV6-5 and TRBJ2-1; perhaps TRBD1 as D (8 bases). Trimming removed 4 bases at V and 8 bases at J, with 15 bases between. In germline, CDR1 is MNHEY, CDR2 SVGAGI. CDR3 size: 14 residues. CDR3 sequence reads: CASSFHRGRDEQFF. CDR3 nucleotide sequence: TGTGCCAGCAGTTTTCACAGGGGGAGGGATGAGCAGTTCTTC.

The J gene is TRBJ2-5, the V gene TRBV6-1; D unresolved. CDR3 length: 17 residues. CDR1 is MNHNS and CDR2 is SASEGT in the germline V gene. V was clipped by 0 bases and J by 4 bases, with 18 bases between them. CDR3 DNA sequence: TGTGCCAGCAGTGAAGCCAGGAGTCCTCGGCTCCGAGAGACCCAGTACTTC. Translating it yields CASSEARSPRLRETQYF.

V and J are TRBV30 and TRBJ2-7; 11 bases map to TRBD1. CDR1 and CDR2 (germline): GTSNPN, SVGIG (reference sequence). V was pared by 5 bases and J by 1 base, with 7 bases of the junction left unmatched. This CDR3 has 15 amino acids. CDR3 loop: CAWDRTGGISYEQYF. In DNA, the CDR3 is TGTGCCTGGGATAGGACAGGGGGCATATCCTACGAGCAGTACTTC.

This clonotype was recorded a few times. CDR3 loop: CAISLAHGTGNYGYTF. Here the CDR3 DNA reads TGTGCCATCAGTTTGGCCCACGGGACAGGAAACTATGGCTACACCTTC. The chain combines TRBV10-3 with TRBJ1-2; 8 nucleotides align to TRBD1. Germline CDR1 reads ENHRY; CDR2 reads SYGVKD. The CDR3 loop spans 16 amino acids. Trimming at V came to 5 bases and at J to 2 bases, leaving 10 bases not matched to a gene.

This clonotype was counted ten times or more. J is TRBJ2-5 and V is TRBV10-3; perhaps TRBD2 as D (6 bases). V dropped 3 bases and J dropped 9 bases, with 14 bases sitting between them. The germline V gene has CDR1 ENHRY and CDR2 SYGVKD. This CDR3 comprises 13 residues. The chain's CDR3 is CAISDVTRGSQYF. In nucleotides, the CDR3 is TGTGCCATCAGTGATGTGACTAGGGGCTCCCAGTACTTC.

The rearrangement links TRBV28 to TRBJ2-5; possibly TRBD1 for D (6 bases). This CDR3 has 16 residues. Germline CDR1 is MDHEN and CDR2 is SYDVKM. V lost 5 bases to trimming and J lost 5 bases, with 21 bases between them. CDR3 sequence: CASSGGQIGSRETQYF. The CDR3 DNA reads as TGTGCCAGCAGTGGCGGACAGATCGGGTCTAGGGAGACCCAGTACTTC.

A few counts support this clonotype. The genes are TRBV24-1 and TRBJ1-5; 7 bases agree with TRBD1. This CDR3 is 16 amino acids long. Per the germline V gene, CDR1 is KGHDR and CDR2 is SFDVKD. J lost 0 bases, V lost 4 bases, and 5 bases had no gene match. In nucleotides, the CDR3 is TGTGCCACCAGTGAGGCGACAGGGTATAGCAATCAGCCCCAGCATTTT. The encoded protein is CATSEATGYSNQPQHF.

The rearrangement links TRBV11-2 to TRBJ2-1; 9 bases agree with TRBD2. The V gene's germline CDR1 is SGHAT and CDR2 FQNNGV. The CDR3 loop spans 15 amino acids. Trimming cost V 2 bases and J 10 bases; bases outside gene matches: 9. For the CDR3, the DNA is TGTGCCAGCAGCTTATTGCGCGGGAGGGCCGGCGAGCAGTTCTTC. Residues: CASSLLRGRAGEQFF.

The table lists this clonotype with a few counts. V usage is TRBV10-3 and J usage is TRBJ2-5, with TRBD2 as a possible D gene (5 bases). V dropped 0 bases and J dropped 7 bases, with 15 bases sitting between them. The length of the CDR3 is 15 residues. The V gene's germline CDR1 is ENHRY and CDR2 SYGVKD. DNA of the CDR3: TGTGCCATCAGTGAGTCAACTAGTGGGCCGGGGACCCAGTACTTC. Translated: CAISESTSGPGTQYF.

Only a few counts were recorded for this clonotype. The chain carries TRBV28 and TRBJ2-7; 7 bases map to TRBD2. Germline V lookup: CDR1 MDHEN, CDR2 SYDVKM. CDR3 size: 17 residues. With V trimmed by 8 bases and J by 0 bases, 16 bases remained unmatched. The CDR3 DNA reads TGTGCCAGCCCGCCAGCGGGGCGAATCCTTAACTCCTACGAGCAGTACTTC. Translating gives CASPPAGRILNSYEQYF.

The chain carries TRBV15 and TRBJ2-2; 7 positions agree with TRBD1. This CDR3 is 17 amino acids long. Germline V gene lookup returns CDR1 LNHNV and CDR2 YYDKDF (reference sequence). The junction had 5 bases not matched to a gene; V was cut back by 1 base and J by 0 bases. This CDR3 is CATSRGPGGTNTGELFF. DNA for the CDR3: TGTGCCACCAGCAGAGGCCCAGGGGGTACGAACACCGGGGAGCTGTTTTTT.

The chain recombines TRBV6-1 with TRBJ1-2; D is uncertain. V was clipped by 4 bases and J by 4 bases, with 7 bases between them. There are 12 residues in the CDR3. Looked up from germline, CDR1 is MNHNS and CDR2 is SASEGT. The CDR3 is CASSAAAYGYTF. The CDR3 DNA follows: TGTGCCAGCAGTGCTGCAGCCTATGGCTACACCTTC.

This rearrangement joins TRBV10-3 to TRBJ1-1; D unclear. Germline CDR1 is ENHRY and CDR2 is SYGVKD. CDR3 length: 11 amino acids. Trimming removed 5 bases from V and 5 bases from J, with 6 bases in between. CDR3 loop: CAISPGTEAFF. The CDR3, as DNA: TGTGCCATCAGTCCAGGTACTGAAGCTTTCTTT.

The rearrangement uses TRBV5-1 and TRBJ2-1, with a weak D call TRBD1 (7 bases). The CDR3 is made up of 15 amino acids. Trimming pared 2 bases from V and 4 bases from J, leaving 13 bases between. The germline V gene encodes CDR1 SGHRS and CDR2 YFSETQ. The CDR3 is CASSFATGTYNEQFF. The CDR3 region has the DNA TGCGCCAGCAGCTTTGCGACAGGGACTTACAATGAGCAGTTCTTC.

This clonotype was observed at least ten times. The chain joins TRBV3-1 to TRBJ1-4, with D uncertain. The V end was cut by 5 bases, the J end by 2 bases, with 12 bases between. Looked up from germline, CDR1 is LGHDT and CDR2 is YNNKEL (reference sequence). The CDR3 sequence is 15 residues long. CDR3 amino acids: CASSLRTGTNEKLFF. DNA of the CDR3: TGTGCCAGCAGCTTACGAACGGGTACTAATGAAAAACTGTTTTTT.

This clonotype has only a few counts. The CDR3 nucleotides are TGCAGTGCTCTGCTAGACGCCTACAATGAGCAGTTCTTC. It specifies CSALLDAYNEQFF. This chain connects TRBV20-1 to TRBJ2-1, with no clear D. The length of the CDR3 is 13 residues. The V end was cut by 5 bases, the J end by 2 bases, with 10 bases between. The germline CDR1 and CDR2 sequences are DFQATT and SNEGSKA (reference sequence).

This clonotype has just a few counts. The chain links TRBV7-8 to TRBJ2-3, with D uncertain. Trimming left V 2 bases short and J 0 bases short, with 12 bases between. Germline V gene data show CDR1 as SGHVS and CDR2 as FQNEAQ. The CDR3 extends over 16 amino acids. In nucleotides, the CDR3 is TGTGCCAGCAGCTTATCCCCAGCATCTAGCACAGATACGCAGTATTTT. It codes for CASSLSPASSTDTQYF.

The chain has TRBV24-1 and TRBJ2-1, with no clear D. This CDR3 has 11 amino acids. Trimming took off 6 bases at V and 8 bases at J, with 7 bases between the two ends. The germline gives CDR1 KGHDR, CDR2 SFDVKD. The CDR3 loop reads CATSLLHEQFF. The CDR3 DNA reads as TGTGCCACCAGTTTACTCCATGAGCAGTTCTTC.

The chain joins TRBV18 to TRBJ2-3, with 7 bases identical to TRBD1. CDR1 and CDR2 from the germline V gene are KGHSH and LQKENI. The V gene end was trimmed by 6 bases and the J gene end by 12 bases; junction bases not matched to a gene: 12. There are 13 residues in the CDR3. The CDR3 DNA follows: TGTGCCAGCTCCCTCGACAGGGCGCGATCACAGTATTTT. Amino acid sequence: CASSLDRARSQYF.

J is TRBJ2-3 and V is TRBV29-1; TRBD1 might be the D (6 bases). CDR3 length: 14 residues. The germline gives CDR1 SQVTM, CDR2 ANQGSEA. Trimming removed 3 bases at V and 2 bases at J, with 12 bases between. CDR3 region: CSVESQGHTDTQYF. CDR3 nucleotide sequence: TGCAGCGTTGAGTCCCAGGGGCACACAGATACGCAGTATTTT.

About this clonotype: The conserved closing phenylalanine or tryptophan is absent in this CDR3, likely reflecting a read error. The V gene is TRBV7-9, the J gene TRBJ2-1; 9 bases align to TRBD1. Trimming cost V 5 bases and J 6 bases; bases outside gene matches: 14. CDR1 is SEHNR and CDR2 is FQNEAQ in the germline V gene (reference sequence). The CDR3 is 17 residues long. In DNA form, the CDR3 reads TGTGCCAGCAGCCCAACCTTGACCGGGACAGGGAGCAATGAGCAGTTCCTC. Amino acid sequence: CASSPTLTGTGSNEQFL.

This clonotype has ten or more counts. The rearrangement joins TRBV7-9 to TRBJ2-7; 7 positions agree with TRBD2. This CDR3 contains 13 residues. Germline assignment: CDR1 SEHNR and CDR2 FQNEAQ (reference sequence). V was pared by 5 bases and J by 2 bases, with 3 bases of the junction left unmatched. The CDR3 loop reads CASSRGEAYEQYF. CDR3 DNA sequence: TGTGCCAGCAGCCGGGGGGAGGCCTACGAGCAGTACTTC.

The J gene is TRBJ2-7, the V gene TRBV7-2, with D possibly called TRBD1 or TRBD2 (6 bases each). Looked up from germline, CDR1 is SGHTA and CDR2 is FQGNSA. This CDR3 contains 15 residues. The V end was cut by 2 bases, the J end by 2 bases, with 13 bases between. CDR3: CASSLKGGSAYEQYF. The CDR3 region has the DNA TGTGCCAGCAGCTTAAAGGGGGGATCTGCCTACGAGCAGTACTTC.